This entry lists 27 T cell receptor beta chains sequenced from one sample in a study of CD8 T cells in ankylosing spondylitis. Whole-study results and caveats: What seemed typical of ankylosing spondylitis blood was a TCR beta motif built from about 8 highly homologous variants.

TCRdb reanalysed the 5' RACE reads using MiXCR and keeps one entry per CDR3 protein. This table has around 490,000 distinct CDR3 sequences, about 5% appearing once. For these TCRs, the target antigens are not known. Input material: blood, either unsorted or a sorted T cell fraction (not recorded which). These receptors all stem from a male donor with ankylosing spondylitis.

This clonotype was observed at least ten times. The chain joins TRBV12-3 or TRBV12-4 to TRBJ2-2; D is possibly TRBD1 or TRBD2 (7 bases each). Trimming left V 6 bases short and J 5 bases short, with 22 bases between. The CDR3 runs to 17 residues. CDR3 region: CASSQAARGRGTGELFF. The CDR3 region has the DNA TGTGCCAGCAGCCAGGCCGCCAGGGGGAGGGGGACCGGGGAGCTGTTTTTT.

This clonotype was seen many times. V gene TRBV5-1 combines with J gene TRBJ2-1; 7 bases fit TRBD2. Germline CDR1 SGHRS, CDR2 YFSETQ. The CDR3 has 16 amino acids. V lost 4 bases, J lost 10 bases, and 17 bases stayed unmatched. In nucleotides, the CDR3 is TGCGCCAGCAGCGTCGGGGCTAGCGGAGGTGGGGAGGAGCAGTTCTTC. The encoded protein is CASSVGASGGGEEQFF.

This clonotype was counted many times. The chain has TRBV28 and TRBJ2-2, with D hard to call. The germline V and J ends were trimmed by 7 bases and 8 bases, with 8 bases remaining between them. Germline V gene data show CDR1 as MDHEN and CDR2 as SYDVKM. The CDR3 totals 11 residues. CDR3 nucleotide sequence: TGTGCCAGCACCCTACTTGGGGAGCTGTTTTTT. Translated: CASTLLGELFF.

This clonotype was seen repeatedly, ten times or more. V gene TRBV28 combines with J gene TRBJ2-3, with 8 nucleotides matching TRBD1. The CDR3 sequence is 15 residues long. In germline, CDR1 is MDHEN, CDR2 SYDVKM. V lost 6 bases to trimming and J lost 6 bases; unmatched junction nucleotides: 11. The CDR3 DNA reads TGTGCCAGCAGGGCGACAGGGGTTTACGAGGATACGCAGTATTTT. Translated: CASRATGVYEDTQYF.

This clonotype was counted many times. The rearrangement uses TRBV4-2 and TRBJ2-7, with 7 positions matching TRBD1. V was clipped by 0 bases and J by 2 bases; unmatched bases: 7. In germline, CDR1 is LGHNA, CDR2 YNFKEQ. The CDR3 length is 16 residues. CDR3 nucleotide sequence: TGTGCCAGCAGCCAAGAGTATGGACAGGAACCCTACGAGCAGTACTTC. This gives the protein CASSQEYGQEPYEQYF.

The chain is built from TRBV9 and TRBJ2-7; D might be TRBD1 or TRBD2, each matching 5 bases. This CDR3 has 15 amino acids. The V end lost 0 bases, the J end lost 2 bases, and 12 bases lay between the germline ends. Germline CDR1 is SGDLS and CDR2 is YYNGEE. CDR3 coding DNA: TGTGCCAGCAGCGTAGAGGGACGGAGTCCCTACGAGCAGTACTTC. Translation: CASSVEGRSPYEQYF.

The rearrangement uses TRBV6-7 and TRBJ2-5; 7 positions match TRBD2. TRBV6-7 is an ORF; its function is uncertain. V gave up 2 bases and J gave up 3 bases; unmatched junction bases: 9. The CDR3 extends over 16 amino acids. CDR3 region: CASSYDFRLAEETQYF. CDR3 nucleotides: TGTGCCAGCAGTTACGATTTTCGGCTAGCGGAAGAGACCCAGTACTTC.

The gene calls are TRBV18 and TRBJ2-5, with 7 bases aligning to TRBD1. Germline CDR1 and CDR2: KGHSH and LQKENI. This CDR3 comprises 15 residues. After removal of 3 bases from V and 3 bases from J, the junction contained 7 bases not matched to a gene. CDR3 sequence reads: CASSPPGQMKETQYF. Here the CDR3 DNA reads TGTGCCAGCTCACCCCCGGGACAGATGAAAGAGACCCAGTACTTC.

CDR3 in DNA: TGTGCCAGCAGGTCAGACATCTATGGCTACACCTTC. Amino acids: CASRSDIYGYTF. The chain combines TRBV6-2 or TRBV6-3 with TRBJ1-2; D gene unclear. Between the trimmed V and J ends, which lost 6 bases and 4 bases, there was a span of 9 bases. The CDR3 runs to 12 residues. The germline gives CDR1 MNHEY, CDR2 SVGEGT.

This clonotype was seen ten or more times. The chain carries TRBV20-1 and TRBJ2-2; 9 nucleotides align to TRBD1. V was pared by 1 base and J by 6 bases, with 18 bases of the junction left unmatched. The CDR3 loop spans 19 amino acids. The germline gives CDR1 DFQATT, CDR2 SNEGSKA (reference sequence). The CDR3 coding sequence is TGCAGTGCTAGAGGAGCTAGTCTGACGACAGGGGGGATGGCCGGGGAGCTGTTTTTT. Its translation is CSARGASLTTGGMAGELFF.

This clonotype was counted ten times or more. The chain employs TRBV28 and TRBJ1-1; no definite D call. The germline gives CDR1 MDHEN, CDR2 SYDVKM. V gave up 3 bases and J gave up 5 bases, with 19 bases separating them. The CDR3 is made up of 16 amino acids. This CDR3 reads CASSFILSRRGTEAFF. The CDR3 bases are TGTGCCAGCAGTTTTATCCTATCCCGACGGGGTACTGAAGCTTTCTTT. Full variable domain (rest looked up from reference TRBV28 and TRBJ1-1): DVKVTQSSRYLVKRTGEKVFLECVQDMDHENMFWYRQDPGLGLRLIYFSYDVKMKEKGDIPEGYSVSREKKERFSLILESASTNQTSMYLCASSFILSRRGTEAFFGQGTRLTVV.

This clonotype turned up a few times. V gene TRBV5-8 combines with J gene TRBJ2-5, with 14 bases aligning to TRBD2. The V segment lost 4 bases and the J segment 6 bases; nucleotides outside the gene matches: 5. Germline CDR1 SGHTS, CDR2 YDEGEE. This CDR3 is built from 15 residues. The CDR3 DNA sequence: TGTGCCAGCAGCCCCGGACTAGCGGGGGGTCAGACCCAGTACTTC. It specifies CASSPGLAGGQTQYF.

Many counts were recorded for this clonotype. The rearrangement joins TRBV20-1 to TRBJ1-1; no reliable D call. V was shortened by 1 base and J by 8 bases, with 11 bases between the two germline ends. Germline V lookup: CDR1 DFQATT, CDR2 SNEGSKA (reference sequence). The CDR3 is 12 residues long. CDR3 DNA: TGCAGTGCTAGAGGACATTGGAAAGAAGCTTTCTTT. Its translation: CSARGHWKEAFF.

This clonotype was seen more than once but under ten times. This chain's CDR3 is CSARDPERGNYEQYF. CDR3 DNA: TGCAGTGCTAGAGATCCCGAGCGGGGAAACTACGAGCAGTACTTC. The chain uses TRBV20-1 and TRBJ2-7; 7 bases agree with TRBD2. V lost 0 bases to trimming and J lost 3 bases; unmatched junction nucleotides: 8. From germline, CDR1 is DFQATT and CDR2 SNEGSKA (reference sequence). The CDR3 runs to 15 residues.

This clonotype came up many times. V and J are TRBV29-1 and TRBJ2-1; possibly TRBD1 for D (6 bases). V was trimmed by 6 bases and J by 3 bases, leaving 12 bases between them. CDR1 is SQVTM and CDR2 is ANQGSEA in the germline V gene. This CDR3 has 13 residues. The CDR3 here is CSVHTGIYNEQFF. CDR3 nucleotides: TGCAGCGTCCATACAGGGATCTACAATGAGCAGTTCTTC.

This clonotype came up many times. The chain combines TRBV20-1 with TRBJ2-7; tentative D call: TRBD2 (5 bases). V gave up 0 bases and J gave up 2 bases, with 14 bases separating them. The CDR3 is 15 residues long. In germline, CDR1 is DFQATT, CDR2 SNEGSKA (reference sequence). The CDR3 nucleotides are TGCAGTGCTAGAGATAATCGGAGGAATACCTACGAGCAGTACTTC. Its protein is CSARDNRRNTYEQYF.

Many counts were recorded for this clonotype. For the CDR3, the DNA is TGTGCCAGCAGCTCCCTACTAGCGGGAGGCTCTTACGAGCAGTACTTC. It codes for CASSSLLAGGSYEQYF. The chain carries TRBV7-9 and TRBJ2-7, with 12 positions matching TRBD2. The germline V gene has CDR1 SEHNR and CDR2 FQNEAQ (reference sequence). V shed 4 bases, J shed 4 bases, and the junction held 8 bases outside the gene matches. CDR3 length equals 16 residues.

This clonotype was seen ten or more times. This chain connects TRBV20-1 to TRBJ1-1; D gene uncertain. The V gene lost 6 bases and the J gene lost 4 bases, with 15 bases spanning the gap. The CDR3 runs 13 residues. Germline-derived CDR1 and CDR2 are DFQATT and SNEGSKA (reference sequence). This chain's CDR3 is CSAITEGSTEAFF. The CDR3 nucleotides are TGCAGTGCCATTACAGAGGGATCCACTGAAGCTTTCTTT.

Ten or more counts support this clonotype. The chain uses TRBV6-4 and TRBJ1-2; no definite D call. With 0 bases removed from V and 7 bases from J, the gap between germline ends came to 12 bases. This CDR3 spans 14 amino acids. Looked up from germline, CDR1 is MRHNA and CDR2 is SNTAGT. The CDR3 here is CASSDSFRAGGYTF. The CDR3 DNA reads TGTGCCAGCAGTGACTCCTTTAGGGCCGGTGGCTACACCTTC.

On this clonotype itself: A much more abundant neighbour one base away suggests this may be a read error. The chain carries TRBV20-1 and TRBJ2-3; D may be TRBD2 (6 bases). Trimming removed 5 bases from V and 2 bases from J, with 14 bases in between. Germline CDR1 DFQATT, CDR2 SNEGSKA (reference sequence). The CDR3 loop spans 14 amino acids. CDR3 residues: CSAPRRGNTDTQYF. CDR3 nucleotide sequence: TGCAGTGCTCCTCGGAGGGGAAACACAGATACGCAGTATTTT.

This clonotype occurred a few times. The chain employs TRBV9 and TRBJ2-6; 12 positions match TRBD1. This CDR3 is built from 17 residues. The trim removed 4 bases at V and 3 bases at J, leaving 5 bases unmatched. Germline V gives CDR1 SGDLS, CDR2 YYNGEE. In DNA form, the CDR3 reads TGTGCCAGCAGCTCCCGGGACAGGGGGCTTGGGGCCAACGTCCTGACTTTC. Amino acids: CASSSRDRGLGANVLTF.

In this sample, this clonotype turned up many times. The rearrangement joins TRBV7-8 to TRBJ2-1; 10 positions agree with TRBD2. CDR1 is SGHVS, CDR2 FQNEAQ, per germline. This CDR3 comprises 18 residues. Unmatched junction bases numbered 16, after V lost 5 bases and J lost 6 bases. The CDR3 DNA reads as TGTGCCAGCAGCCTACTTCCAGCGGGAGGGTCTTTACCCAATGAGCAGTTCTTC. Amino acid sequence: CASSLLPAGGSLPNEQFF.

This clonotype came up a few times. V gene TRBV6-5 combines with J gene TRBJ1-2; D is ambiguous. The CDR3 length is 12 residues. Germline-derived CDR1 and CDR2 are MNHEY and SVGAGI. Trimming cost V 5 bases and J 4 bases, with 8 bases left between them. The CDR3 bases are TGTGCCAGCAGTCAATCACGCTATGGCTACACCTTC. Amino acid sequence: CASSQSRYGYTF.

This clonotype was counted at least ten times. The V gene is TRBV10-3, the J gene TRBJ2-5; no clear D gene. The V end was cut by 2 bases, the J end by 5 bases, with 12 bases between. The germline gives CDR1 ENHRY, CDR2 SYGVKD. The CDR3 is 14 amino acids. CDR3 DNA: TGTGCCATCAGTGAGGATTACCGACTGGAGACCCAGTACTTC. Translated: CAISEDYRLETQYF.

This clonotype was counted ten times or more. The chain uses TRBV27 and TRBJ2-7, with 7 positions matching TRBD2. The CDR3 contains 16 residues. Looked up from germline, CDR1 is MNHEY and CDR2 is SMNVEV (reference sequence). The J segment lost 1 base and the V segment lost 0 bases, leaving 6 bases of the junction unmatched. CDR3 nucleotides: TGTGCCAGCAGTTTATCAACGGGAGGAGCGTCCTACGAGCAGTACTTC. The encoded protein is CASSLSTGGASYEQYF.

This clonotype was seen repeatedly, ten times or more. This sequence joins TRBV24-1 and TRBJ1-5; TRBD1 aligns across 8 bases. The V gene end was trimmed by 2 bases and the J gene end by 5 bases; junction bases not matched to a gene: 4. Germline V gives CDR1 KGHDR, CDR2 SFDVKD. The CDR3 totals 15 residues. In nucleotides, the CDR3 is TGTGCCACCAGTGATTCTGGACAGGGAGATCAGCCCCAGCATTTT. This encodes CATSDSGQGDQPQHF.

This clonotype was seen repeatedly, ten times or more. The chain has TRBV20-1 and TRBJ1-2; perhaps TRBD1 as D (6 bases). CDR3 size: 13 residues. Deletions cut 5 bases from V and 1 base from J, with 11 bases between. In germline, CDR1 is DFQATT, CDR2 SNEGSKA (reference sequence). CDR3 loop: CSAWTVVNYGYTF. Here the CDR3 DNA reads TGCAGTGCTTGGACAGTTGTTAACTATGGCTACACCTTC.